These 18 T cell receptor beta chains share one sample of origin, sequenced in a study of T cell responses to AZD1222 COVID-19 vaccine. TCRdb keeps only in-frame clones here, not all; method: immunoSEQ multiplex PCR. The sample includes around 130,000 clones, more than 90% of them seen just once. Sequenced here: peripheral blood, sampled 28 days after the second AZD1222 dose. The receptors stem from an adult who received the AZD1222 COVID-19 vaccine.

The CDR3 here is CASSLRTISGNTIYF. CDR3 coding DNA: TGTGCCAGCAGCTTAAGGACGATCTCTGGAAACACCATATATTTT. The chain carries TRBV13 and TRBJ1-3, with no clear D. V was cut by 2 bases and J by 0 bases, with 8 bases left in between. CDR1 and CDR2 from the germline V gene are PRHDT and FYEKMQ (reference sequence). The length of the CDR3 is 15 residues.

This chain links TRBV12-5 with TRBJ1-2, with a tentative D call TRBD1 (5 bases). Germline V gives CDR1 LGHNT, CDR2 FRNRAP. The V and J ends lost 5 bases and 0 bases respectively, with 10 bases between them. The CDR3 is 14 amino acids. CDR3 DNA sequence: TGTGCTAGTGGTCGGAGGGGTTCTAACTATGGCTACACCTTC. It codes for CASGRRGSNYGYTF.

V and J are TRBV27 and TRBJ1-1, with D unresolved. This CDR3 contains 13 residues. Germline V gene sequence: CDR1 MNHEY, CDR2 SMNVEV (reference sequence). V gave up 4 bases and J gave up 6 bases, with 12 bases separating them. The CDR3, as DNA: TGTGCCAGCAGTTACCGTCGTTTTGCTGAAGCTTTCTTT. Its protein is CASSYRRFAEAFF.

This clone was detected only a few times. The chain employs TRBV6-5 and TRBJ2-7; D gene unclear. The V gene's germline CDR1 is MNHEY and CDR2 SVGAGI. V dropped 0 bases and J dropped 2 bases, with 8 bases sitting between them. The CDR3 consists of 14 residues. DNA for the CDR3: TGTGCCAGCAGTTACTCCCTAGGGCCCTACGAGCAGTACTTC. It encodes CASSYSLGPYEQYF.

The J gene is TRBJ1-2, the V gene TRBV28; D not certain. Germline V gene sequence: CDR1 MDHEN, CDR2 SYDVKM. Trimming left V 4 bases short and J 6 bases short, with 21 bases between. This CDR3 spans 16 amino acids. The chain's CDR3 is CASSSWAVGSAHGYTF. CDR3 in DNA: TGTGCCAGCAGTTCCTGGGCCGTCGGGTCCGCCCATGGCTACACCTTC.

CDR3 bases: TGTGCCAGCAGCCGTTATACAGGGGAGGTTTCATCCTACAATGAGCAGTTCTTC. As protein: CASSRYTGEVSSYNEQFF. The genes are TRBV4-2 and TRBJ2-1, with a possible D match to TRBD1 (7 bases). The germline V and J ends were trimmed by 4 bases and 1 base, with 20 bases remaining between them. Germline V gene sequence: CDR1 LGHNA, CDR2 YNFKEQ. This CDR3 comprises 18 residues.

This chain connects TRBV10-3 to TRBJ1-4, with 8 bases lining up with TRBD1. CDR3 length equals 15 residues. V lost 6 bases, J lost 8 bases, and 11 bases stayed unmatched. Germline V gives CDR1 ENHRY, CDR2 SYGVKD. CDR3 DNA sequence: TGTGCCATCAGCTCTGGGCAGGGGGCAAGGGAAAAACTGTTTTTT. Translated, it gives CAISSGQGAREKLFF.

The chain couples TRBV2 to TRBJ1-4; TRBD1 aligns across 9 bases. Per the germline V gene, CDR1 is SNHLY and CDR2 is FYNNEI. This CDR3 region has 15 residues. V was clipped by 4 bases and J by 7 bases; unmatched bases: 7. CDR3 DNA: TGTGCCAGCAGTGTACAGGGGGCATATAGTGAAAAACTGTTTTTT. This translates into CASSVQGAYSEKLFF.

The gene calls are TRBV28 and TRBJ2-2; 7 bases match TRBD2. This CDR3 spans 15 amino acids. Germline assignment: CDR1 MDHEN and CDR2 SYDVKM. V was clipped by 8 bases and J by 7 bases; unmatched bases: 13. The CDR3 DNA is TGTGCCAGCGTCGAAGCGGGGACGTTAGGCGGGGAGCTGTTTTTT. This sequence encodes CASVEAGTLGGELFF.

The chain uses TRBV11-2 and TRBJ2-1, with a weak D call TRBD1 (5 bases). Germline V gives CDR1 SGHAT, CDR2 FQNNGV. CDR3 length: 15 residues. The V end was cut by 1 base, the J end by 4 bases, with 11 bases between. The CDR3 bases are TGTGCCAGCAGCTTAGGTGGGGCGAGGTACAATGAGCAGTTCTTC. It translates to CASSLGGARYNEQFF.

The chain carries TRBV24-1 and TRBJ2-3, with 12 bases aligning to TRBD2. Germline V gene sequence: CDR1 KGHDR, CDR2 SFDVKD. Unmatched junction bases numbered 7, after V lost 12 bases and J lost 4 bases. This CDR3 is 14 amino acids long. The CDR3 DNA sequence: TGTGCCCCGACTGGACTAGCGGGATCAGATACGCAGTATTTT. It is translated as CAPTGLAGSDTQYF.

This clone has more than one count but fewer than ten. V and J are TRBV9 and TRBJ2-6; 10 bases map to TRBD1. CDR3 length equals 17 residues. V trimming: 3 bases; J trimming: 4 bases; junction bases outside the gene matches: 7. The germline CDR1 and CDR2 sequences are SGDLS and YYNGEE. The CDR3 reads CASSAARQGAGANVLTF. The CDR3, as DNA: TGTGCCAGCAGCGCAGCGCGACAGGGGGCCGGGGCCAACGTCCTGACTTTC.

In nucleotides, the CDR3 is TGTGCCAGCAGCCTCGGGGGGACATCTGGAAACACCATATATTTT. As protein: CASSLGGTSGNTIYF. The rearrangement joins TRBV5-4 to TRBJ1-3; D is possibly TRBD1 (6 bases). CDR1 and CDR2 (germline): SGHNT, YYREEE (reference sequence). Trimming removed 4 bases from V and 1 base from J, with 12 bases in between. CDR3 length: 15 amino acids.

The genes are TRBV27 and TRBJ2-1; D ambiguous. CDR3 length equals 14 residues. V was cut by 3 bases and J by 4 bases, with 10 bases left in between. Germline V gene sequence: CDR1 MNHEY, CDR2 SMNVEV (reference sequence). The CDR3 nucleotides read TGTGCCAGCAGTTTGGGTGGGCCTTACAATGAGCAGTTCTTC. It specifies CASSLGGPYNEQFF.

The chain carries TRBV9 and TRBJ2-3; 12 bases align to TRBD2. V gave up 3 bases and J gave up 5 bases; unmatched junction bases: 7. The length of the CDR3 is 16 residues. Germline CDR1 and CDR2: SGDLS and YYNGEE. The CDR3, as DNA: TGTGCCAGCAGCGCCCTACTAGCGGGGGGCTTAGATACGCAGTATTTT. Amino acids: CASSALLAGGLDTQYF.

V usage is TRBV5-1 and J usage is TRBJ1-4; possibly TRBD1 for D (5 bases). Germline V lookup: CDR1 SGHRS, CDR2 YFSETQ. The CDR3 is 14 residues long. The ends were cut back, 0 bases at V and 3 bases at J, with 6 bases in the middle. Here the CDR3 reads CASSLGQPNEKLFF. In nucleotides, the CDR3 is TGCGCCAGCAGCTTGGGACAGCCTAATGAAAAACTGTTTTTT. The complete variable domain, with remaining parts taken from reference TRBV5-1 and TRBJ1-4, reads KAGVTQTPRYLIKTRGQQVTLSCSPISGHRSVSWYQQTPGQGLQFLFEYFSETQRNKGNFPGRFSGRQFSNSRSEMNVSTLELGDSALYLCASSLGQPNEKLFFGSGTQLSVL.

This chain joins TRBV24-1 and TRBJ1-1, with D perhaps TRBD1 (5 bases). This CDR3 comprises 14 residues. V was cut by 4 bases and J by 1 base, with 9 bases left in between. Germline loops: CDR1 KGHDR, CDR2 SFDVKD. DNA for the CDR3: TGTGCCACCAGTGAATCGGGGACGAACACTGAAGCTTTCTTT. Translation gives CATSESGTNTEAFF.

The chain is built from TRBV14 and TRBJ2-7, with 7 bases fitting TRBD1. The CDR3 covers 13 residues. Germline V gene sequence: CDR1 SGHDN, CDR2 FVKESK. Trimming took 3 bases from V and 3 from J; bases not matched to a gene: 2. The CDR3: CASSQRDSYEQYV. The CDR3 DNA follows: TGTGCCAGCAGCCAGAGGGACAGCTACGAGCAGTACGTC.